The clone carrying this T cell receptor (beta chain) was recorded a few times. This sample stems from a study of read filtering for tumor transcriptome and immune sequencing. Whole-study context: Revised staging placed 8 patients in R-ISS I, some 17 in II, about 7 in III.

Sampling of bone marrow took place during active disease in every patient. Germline-derived CDR1 and CDR2 are MNHEY and SVGAGI. The CDR3 is 14 residues long. Trimming at V came to 6 bases and at J to 5 bases, leaving 4 bases not matched to a gene. Molecular barcoded adaptors covering alpha/delta and beta/gamma chains were used on 400 ng RNA. TCRdb redid the calling of the reads with MiXCR, one entry per CDR3 protein. The data show about 61,000 distinct CDR3 sequences, roughly a fifth seen once. This sequence was found in a donor at least 40 years old with multiple myeloma. Sequenced: a population of CD138-negative cells sorted from bone marrow. The genes are TRBV6-5 and TRBJ1-4; 9 bases are shared with TRBD1. The CDR3 reads CASRTGTGNEKLFF. The CDR3 nucleotides read TGTGCCAGCAGGACCGGGACAGGGAATGAAAAACTGTTTTTT.